A selection of T cell receptor beta chains follows, all from one sample in a study of blood T cell repertoires in COVID-19. This table comes from immunoSEQ multiplex PCR, and its TCRdb copy is limited to in-frame clones, with some not included. Counted here are 250,000 to 350,000 clones, about 91% occurring once; the ten biggest clones make up approximately 9%. What was sequenced was PBMCs or T cells enriched from blood (not recorded which). These receptors were collected from a woman aged 18-35 years who had recovered from COVID-19. CDR3s include the opening cysteine and the closing phenylalanine or tryptophan. D genes are given only for firm matches. Size values are once, few and many counts, or a class for expanded clones, and some rows have none.

j_gene	d_gene	abundance	v_gene	CDR3nt	CDR3aa
TRBJ1-2	.	few	TRBV10-3	TGTGCCATCAGTGAGTCGGAGGGCGGGAACTATGGCTACACCTTC	CAISESEGGNYGYTF
TRBJ1-5	TRBD1	.	TRBV19	TGTGCCAGTAGTACTATCCGGGACAGGGGGCTTCCGGATAGCAATCAGCCCCAGCATTTT	CASSTIRDRGLPDSNQPQHF
TRBJ2-1	TRBD2	.	TRBV28	TGTGCCAGCAGTTCCGTTTCAACGGGAGGGGGGGATGAGCAGTTCTTC	CASSSVSTGGGDEQFF
TRBJ1-2	.	.	TRBV6-1	TGTGCCAGCAGTGAAGAACGGGGGGCTGGTGGCTACACCTTC	CASSEERGAGGYTF
TRBJ1-2	TRBD1	few	TRBV19	TGTGCCAGTAGTATGGGGACAGGGTCTGGCTACACCTTC	CASSMGTGSGYTF
TRBJ2-7	TRBD1	.	TRBV7-2	TGTGCCAGCAGCTTAGTCGGGGATGCGGACAGGGGTTACGAGCAGTACTTC	CASSLVGDADRGYEQYF
TRBJ2-2	.	.	TRBV6-1	TGTGCCAGCAGTGATAACAGGCTTTACACCGGGGAGCTGTTTTTT	CASSDNRLYTGELFF
TRBJ1-5	TRBD1	.	TRBV7-2	TGTGCCAGCAGCTTAGAAGGGACAGGGTACCAGCCCCAGCATTTT	CASSLEGTGYQPQHF
TRBJ1-5	TRBD1	.	TRBV10-3	TGTGCCATCAGTGGGGACAGGGATGCTCAGCCCCAGCATTTT	CAISGDRDAQPQHF
TRBJ1-4	TRBD1	.	TRBV7-8	TGTGCCAGCAGCTCTCCGACAGGGGAGAATGAAAAACTGTTTTTT	CASSSPTGENEKLFF
TRBJ1-3	.	.	TRBV21-1	TGTGCCAGCAGCAGCGTCAGGGGGATTGGAAACACCATATATTTT	CASSSVRGIGNTIYF
TRBJ1-5	.	.	TRBV19	TGTGCCAGTAGTATGGGGGGACCGCTAAGGAGCAATCAGCCCCAGCATTTT	CASSMGGPLRSNQPQHF
TRBJ2-7	.	few	TRBV6-1	TGTGCCAGCAGTGAAGGACAGCACTACGAGCAGTACTTC	CASSEGQHYEQYF